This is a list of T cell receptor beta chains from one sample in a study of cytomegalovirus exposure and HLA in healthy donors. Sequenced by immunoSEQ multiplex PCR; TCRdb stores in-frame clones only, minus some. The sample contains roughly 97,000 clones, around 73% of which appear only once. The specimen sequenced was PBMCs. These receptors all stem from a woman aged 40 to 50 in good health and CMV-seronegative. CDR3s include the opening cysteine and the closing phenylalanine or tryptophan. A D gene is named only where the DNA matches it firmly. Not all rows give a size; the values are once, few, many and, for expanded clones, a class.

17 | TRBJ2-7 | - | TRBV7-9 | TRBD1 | TGTGCCAGCAGCTTGGAGAAACCGGGACAGGGGGCACTCGAGCAGTACTTC | CASSLEKPGQGALEQYF
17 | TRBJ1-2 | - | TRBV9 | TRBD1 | TGTGCCAGCAGCGTAGTTCCCGGGGGACAGGGAAATTATGGCTACACCTTC | CASSVVPGGQGNYGYTF
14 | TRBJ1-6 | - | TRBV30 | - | TGTGCCGGGGAGCTACAGGGTGGGGGTTCACCCCTCCACTTT | CAGELQGGGSPLHF
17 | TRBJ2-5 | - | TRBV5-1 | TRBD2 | TGCGCCGGCAGCTCGGGACTAGCGGGAGCGGGGGTGGAGACCCAGTACTTC | CAGSSGLAGAGVETQYF
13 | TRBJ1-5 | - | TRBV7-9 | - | TGTGCCAGCAGCCAAGAGAGGGGAGGGCCCCAGCATTTT | CASSQERGGPQHF
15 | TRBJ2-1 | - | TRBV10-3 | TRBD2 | TGTGCCATCAGGCTAGCGGGAGGGCCGGGGAATGAGCAGTTCTTC | CAIRLAGGPGNEQFF
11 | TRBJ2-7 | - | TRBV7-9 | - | TGTGCCAGCAGCTTAGAGCACGAGCAGTACTTC | CASSLEHEQYF
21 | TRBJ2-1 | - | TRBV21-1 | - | TGTGCCAGCAGCAAAGTATCCCCTAGCGGGGACCGACGGGGCTCCTACAATGAGCAGTTCTTC | CASSKVSPSGDRRGSYNEQFF
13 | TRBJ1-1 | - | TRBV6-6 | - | TGTGCCAGCAAGCTTGAGGTGGGCACTGAAGCTTTCTTT | CASKLEVGTEAFF
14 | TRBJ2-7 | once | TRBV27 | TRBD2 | TGTGCCAGCAGTTTAGAGCGGGGGGGCTACGAGCAGTACTTC | CASSLERGGYEQYF
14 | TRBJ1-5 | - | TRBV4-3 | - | TGCGCCAGCAGCCAAGATGTGGGAGGTCCCTTCATCCATTTT | CASSQDVGGPFIHF